Below, 31 T cell receptor beta chains from the same sample are listed, as sequenced in a study of blood T cell repertoires in COVID-19. The table came from immunoSEQ multiplex PCR; TCRdb's copy has only in-frame clones and leaves some out. The table has 3,500 to 5,000 clones, approximately 82% seen once; the top ten hold roughly 40%. Sequencing input: peripheral blood. These TCRs come from a human donor with active or convalescent COVID-19. The donor label of this sample is uncertain.

The CDR3 sequence: CASSYGQGGYEQYF. The CDR3 DNA reads TGTGCCAGCAGTTATGGGCAAGGGGGATACGAGCAGTACTTC. This chain connects TRBV6-5 to TRBJ2-7; maybe TRBD1 (6 bases). The germline V and J ends were trimmed by 3 bases and 4 bases, with 13 bases remaining between them. Germline V lookup: CDR1 MNHEY, CDR2 SVGAGI. CDR3 size: 14 residues.

This clone was counted a few times. The V gene is TRBV5-1, the J gene TRBJ1-3, with D maybe TRBD1 (6 bases). This CDR3 region has 15 residues. Per the germline V gene, CDR1 is SGHRS and CDR2 is YFSETQ. The V and J ends lost 5 bases and 0 bases respectively, with 12 bases between them. CDR3 protein: CASRSQGGSGNTIYF. DNA for the CDR3: TGCGCCAGCAGATCCCAAGGGGGCTCTGGAAACACCATATATTTT.

This clone was seen only a few times. The chain recombines TRBV4-1 with TRBJ2-7; 11 bases are a match to TRBD2. Germline V gives CDR1 MGHRA, CDR2 YSYEKL. Trimming at V came to 4 bases and at J to 3 bases, leaving 2 bases not matched to a gene. The CDR3 has 14 amino acids. Written as DNA, the CDR3 is TGCGCCAGCAGCCCGGGACTAGCGGTCTACGAGCAGTACTTC. It translates to CASSPGLAVYEQYF.

This chain joins TRBV19 and TRBJ1-2, with TRBD1 matching over 8 bases. The CDR3 contains 12 residues. J was trimmed by 8 bases and V by 3 bases; bases with no gene match: 2. CDR1 and CDR2 (germline): LNHDA, SQIVND (reference sequence). The CDR3 region has the DNA TGTGCCAGTAGTATCGACAGGGGCGGCTACACCTTC. Its protein is CASSIDRGGYTF.

The chain joins TRBV11-1 to TRBJ2-5; D may be TRBD2 (6 bases). The CDR3 is 15 amino acids. V was cut by 5 bases and J by 3 bases, with 16 bases left in between. Germline CDR1 is SGHAT and CDR2 is FQDESV (reference sequence). CDR3 amino acids: CASSAKSSGKETQYF. CDR3 bases: TGTGCCAGCAGCGCGAAGAGTAGCGGTAAAGAGACCCAGTACTTC.

This chain links TRBV21-1 with TRBJ2-7; the table's TRBD2 call for D was not verified on the DNA. TRBV21-1 is termed a pseudogene. The CDR3 runs 17 residues. CDR3 DNA sequence: TGTGCCAGCAGCGCCTCGGCGGGGAGGAAGACGTTCTACGAGCAGTACTTC. It translates to CASSASAGRKTFYEQYF.

This sequence joins TRBV29-1 and TRBJ1-1, with D possibly matching TRBD1 (5 bases). The ends were cut back, 7 bases at V and 5 bases at J, with 17 bases in the middle. Germline CDR1 is SQVTM and CDR2 is ANQGSEA. This CDR3 comprises 13 residues. The CDR3 here is CSAGREMGTEAFF. For the CDR3, the DNA is TGCAGCGCGGGCAGGGAGATGGGGACTGAAGCTTTCTTT.

The CDR3 DNA is TGTGCCAGCAGCTTAAACCAGAAGGAGGTGCTGTTTTTT. Its translation is CASSLNQKEVLFF. The chain couples TRBV11-3 to TRBJ2-2; perhaps TRBD2 as D (5 bases). CDR3 length: 13 residues. Germline V gives CDR1 SGHNT, CDR2 YENEEA. V was cut by 2 bases and J by 13 bases, with 14 bases left in between.

This chain uses TRBV11-3 with TRBJ1-5, with a tentative D call TRBD1 (5 bases). The CDR3 length is 14 residues. CDR1 SGHNT and CDR2 YENEEA come from the germline V gene. V was cut by 5 bases and J by 3 bases, with 11 bases left in between. CDR3 loop: CASSLGGPNQPQHF. DNA for the CDR3: TGTGCCAGCAGCCTGGGGGGTCCCAATCAGCCCCAGCATTTT.

The chain uses TRBV5-6 and TRBJ2-7; D is unresolved. In germline, CDR1 is SGHDT, CDR2 YYEEEE. Between the trimmed V and J ends, which lost 0 bases and 4 bases, there was a span of 17 bases. This CDR3 spans 16 amino acids. The CDR3 spells CASSLVLYSSPYEQYF. The CDR3 DNA reads TGTGCCAGCAGCTTGGTTCTGTATTCCTCCCCTTACGAGCAGTACTTC.

This clone appeared once. J is TRBJ2-5 and V is TRBV5-1; D is uncertain. This CDR3 is built from 12 residues. Germline V gene sequence: CDR1 SGHRS, CDR2 YFSETQ. With 5 bases removed from V and 3 bases from J, the gap between germline ends came to 8 bases. CDR3 in DNA: TGCGCCAGCAGGTCGAGTAAAGAGACCCAGTACTTC. Translating it yields CASRSSKETQYF.

The rearrangement joins TRBV6-5 to TRBJ2-5; 11 nucleotides match TRBD2. With V trimmed by 5 bases and J by 2 bases, 4 bases remained unmatched. CDR3 length: 15 residues. CDR1 MNHEY and CDR2 SVGAGI come from the germline V gene. The CDR3, as DNA: TGTGCCAGCAGTACTAGCGGGAGTGCGCAAGAGACCCAGTACTTC. This gives the protein CASSTSGSAQETQYF.

This clone showed up just once. The chain employs TRBV5-6 and TRBJ1-4; no firm D call. The CDR3 sequence is 14 residues long. Germline-derived CDR1 and CDR2 are SGHDT and YYEEEE. V was pared by 1 base and J by 9 bases, with 13 bases between. CDR3 amino acids: CASSLSAGAKKLFF. CDR3 sequence (DNA): TGTGCCAGCAGCTTGAGCGCGGGAGCTAAAAAACTGTTTTTT.

V and J are TRBV7-3 and TRBJ2-6; 7 bases are a match to TRBD2. Germline loops: CDR1 SGHTA, CDR2 FQGTGA. J lost 1 base, V lost 5 bases, and 5 bases had no gene match. The CDR3 consists of 16 residues. The CDR3 spells CASSPGTISGANVLTF. CDR3 nucleotide sequence: TGTGCCAGCAGCCCGGGGACTATTTCTGGGGCCAACGTCCTGACTTTC. Combining the CDR3 with reference TRBV7-3 and TRBJ2-6 gives the whole variable domain GAGVSQTPSNKVTEKGKYVELRCDPISGHTALYWYRQSLGQGPEFLIYFQGTGAADDSGLPNDRFFAVRPEGSVSTLKIQRTERGDSAVYLCASSPGTISGANVLTFGAGSRLTVL.

As concerns this clone: A junction end diverges from the germline sequence, so it may reflect a read error. The rearrangement uses TRBV28 and TRBJ2-4, with TRBD2 matching 11 bases. The CDR3 runs to 12 residues. Germline CDR1 and CDR2: MDHEN and SYDVKM. The CDR3 loop is CASSLVAGGQHF. DNA for the CDR3: TGTGCCAGCAGTTTAGTAGCGGGAGGGCAACACTTC.

V is TRBV11-3 and J is TRBJ2-1, with TRBD1 identical over 10 bases. The germline V gene encodes CDR1 SGHNT and CDR2 YENEEA. Trimming at V came to 3 bases and at J to 3 bases, leaving 2 bases not matched to a gene. The CDR3 runs to 15 residues. The CDR3 DNA reads as TGTGCCAGCAGCTTCGGACAGGGGGACTACAATGAGCAGTTCTTC. Translated: CASSFGQGDYNEQFF.

The V call is TRBV16, the J call TRBJ1-5, with D possibly matching TRBD1 (6 bases). CDR1 and CDR2 (germline): KGHSY, FQNENV. The CDR3 covers 15 residues. V dropped 0 bases and J dropped 7 bases, with 13 bases sitting between them. CDR3 nucleotide sequence: TGTGCCAGCAGCCAATCCGGGGGGGCTCGGCAGCCCCAGCATTTT. It specifies CASSQSGGARQPQHF.

The V gene is TRBV7-3, the J gene TRBJ1-1; possible D gene TRBD1, 5 bases. Germline V gives CDR1 SGHTA, CDR2 FQGTGA. The CDR3 contains 15 residues. Trimming pared 1 base from V and 5 bases from J, leaving 14 bases between. CDR3 sequence: CASSLRGGVRTEAFF. In DNA, the CDR3 is TGTGCCAGCAGCTTAAGAGGAGGGGTGCGAACTGAAGCTTTCTTT.

The chain is built from TRBV18 and TRBJ1-5; the D gene is possibly TRBD1 (5 bases). V was trimmed by 3 bases and J by 0 bases, leaving 12 bases between them. This CDR3 comprises 16 residues. Looked up from germline, CDR1 is KGHSH and CDR2 is LQKENI. The CDR3 loop is CASSPDSPFSNQPQHF. CDR3 bases: TGTGCCAGCTCACCCGACAGTCCTTTTAGCAATCAGCCCCAGCATTTT. The full variable domain, its missing parts supplied by reference TRBV18 and TRBJ1-5, is NAGVMQNPRHLVRRRGQEARLRCSPMKGHSHVYWYRQLPEEGLKFMVYLQKENIIDESGMPKERFSAEFPKEGPSILRIQQVVRGDSAAYFCASSPDSPFSNQPQHFGDGTRLSIL.

With respect to this clone: Other DNA variants within this sample encode the same CDR3. The chain couples TRBV14 to TRBJ2-2; 9 bases map to TRBD1. This CDR3 is built from 16 residues. The germline V gene has CDR1 SGHDN and CDR2 FVKESK. Germline trimming cut 2 bases from V and 2 bases from J; bases unmatched to any gene: 3. CDR3 nucleotides: TGTGCCAGCAGCCAATGGACAGGGGTTAACACCGGGGAGCTGTTTTTT. The encoded protein is CASSQWTGVNTGELFF.

V is TRBV7-2 and J is TRBJ2-1; 9 bases fit TRBD1. The CDR3 extends over 15 amino acids. The V gene's germline CDR1 is SGHTA and CDR2 FQGNSA. V shed 0 bases and J 4 bases; nucleotides not matched to a gene: 1. The DNA of the CDR3 is TGTGCCAGCAGCTTAGCGGGACAGGGATACAATGAGCAGTTCTTC. Residues: CASSLAGQGYNEQFF. Together with reference TRBV7-2 and TRBJ2-1, the CDR3 gives the full variable domain: GAGVSQSPSNKVTEKGKDVELRCDPISGHTALYWYRQSLGQGLEFLIYFQGNSAPDKSGLPSDRFSAERTGGSVSTLTIQRTQQEDSAVYLCASSLAGQGYNEQFFGPGTRLTVL.

The rearrangement joins TRBV5-1 to TRBJ2-7; a possible D gene is TRBD1 (6 bases). V lost 2 bases and J 6 bases, leaving 12 bases between the germline ends. CDR3 length: 13 amino acids. Germline V gives CDR1 SGHRS, CDR2 YFSETQ. This CDR3 is CASSLTGLGEQYF. In DNA, the CDR3 is TGCGCCAGCAGCTTAACAGGGTTGGGCGAGCAGTACTTC.

The V gene is TRBV7-3, the J gene TRBJ2-1; TRBD1 is a possible D gene (6 bases). Trimming cost V 5 bases and J 9 bases, with 14 bases left between them. The CDR3 consists of 13 residues. Per the germline V gene, CDR1 is SGHTA and CDR2 is FQGTGA. The CDR3 protein is CASSPTGIGEQFF. As DNA, the CDR3 is TGTGCCAGCAGCCCCACAGGGATCGGTGAGCAGTTCTTC.

The V call is TRBV10-1, the J call TRBJ1-6, with D possibly TRBD1 on 6 matching bases. Trimming stripped 4 bases from V and 9 bases from J, with 22 bases between. Germline V gene data show CDR1 as WNHNN and CDR2 as SYGVQD (reference sequence). CDR3 length equals 17 residues. The CDR3 sequence: CASSGGQFRVRGSPLHF. CDR3 nucleotide sequence: TGCGCCAGCAGTGGCGGACAGTTTCGGGTTCGGGGTTCACCCCTCCACTTT.

V usage is TRBV5-1 and J usage is TRBJ2-3; 7 bases match TRBD1. CDR3 length: 16 residues. Germline V gene lookup returns CDR1 SGHRS and CDR2 YFSETQ. With 1 base clipped from V and 0 bases from J, the junction kept 5 bases outside the gene matches. The CDR3 coding sequence is TGCGCCAGCAGCTTGAAAGGGGGCAGAAGCACAGATACGCAGTATTTT. Protein: CASSLKGGRSTDTQYF.

The chain links TRBV21-1 to TRBJ2-7; the table's TRBD1 call for D was not verified on the DNA. TRBV21-1 has pseudogene status. CDR3 length: 12 amino acids. CDR3 in DNA: TGTAGTATAGGACAGGTTCTCTACGAGCAGTACTTC. Translation: CSIGQVLYEQYF.

V usage is TRBV6-2 or TRBV6-3 and J usage is TRBJ2-7; 7 bases fit TRBD2. From germline, CDR1 is MNHEY and CDR2 SVGEGT. V lost 5 bases, J lost 2 bases, and 6 bases stayed unmatched. The CDR3 consists of 14 residues. CDR3: CASSIAGLPYEQYF. Here the CDR3 DNA reads TGTGCCAGCAGTATAGCGGGCCTACCCTACGAGCAGTACTTC.

The count of this clone is one. The chain links TRBV30 to TRBJ2-3; 9 bases are a match to TRBD2. The CDR3 consists of 14 residues. Germline CDR1 GTSNPN, CDR2 SVGIG (reference sequence). The V gene end was trimmed by 2 bases and the J gene end by 4 bases; junction bases not matched to a gene: 4. Here the CDR3 reads CAWSLAGAPDTQYF. CDR3 bases: TGTGCCTGGAGTTTAGCGGGAGCTCCAGATACGCAGTATTTT.

The chain carries TRBV7-2 and TRBJ2-7; D might be TRBD1 (6 bases). Germline CDR1 reads SGHTA; CDR2 reads FQGNSA. Trimming took off 5 bases at V and 7 bases at J, with 18 bases between the two ends. This CDR3 comprises 14 residues. In DNA, the CDR3 is TGTGCCAGCAGCACCCGGGACAAACTATGGGAGCAGTACTTC. Its protein is CASSTRDKLWEQYF.

This clone was detected only a few times. This chain connects TRBV6-5 to TRBJ2-5, with 10 bases matching TRBD2. Germline CDR1 is MNHEY and CDR2 is SVGAGI. CDR3 length: 15 residues. With 8 bases clipped from V and 5 bases from J, the junction kept 11 bases outside the gene matches. The CDR3 nucleotides are TGTGCCAGCGCCCCGACTGGGACTAGCGTCGAGACCCAGTACTTC. Its translation is CASAPTGTSVETQYF.

The chain links TRBV2 to TRBJ1-6; 9 nucleotides match TRBD1. The CDR3 extends over 15 amino acids. V lost 4 bases and J lost 10; bases outside the gene matches: 8. Germline loops: CDR1 SNHLY, CDR2 FYNNEI. The CDR3 spells CASSVYDRGGSPLHF. CDR3 bases: TGTGCCAGCAGTGTATACGACAGGGGGGGCTCACCCCTCCACTTT.